The next 7 T cell receptor beta chains were all read from a single sample in a study of T cells in Graves' hyperthyroidism and ophthalmopathy. TCR beta CDR3 region amplification was performed from RNA transcripts. HTBI primers were used for first-round RT-PCR of the TCR CDR3. TCRdb called the multiplex PCR reads again in MiXCR, with one record for every CDR3 protein. The sample includes 450,000 to 650,000 distinct CDR3 sequences, 12% to 15% of them seen just once. The source material was blood. The receptors shown here come from a woman between 18 and 29 years old with Graves' ophthalmopathy.

This clonotype occurred many times. The chain uses TRBV7-3 and TRBJ1-1; D is possibly TRBD1 (6 bases). Trimming pared 4 bases from V and 0 bases from J, leaving 15 bases between. The CDR3 runs 16 residues. From germline, CDR1 is SGHTA and CDR2 FQGTGA. The CDR3 DNA reads TGTGCCAGCAGCTCTTATGGAGGGGGGATGAACACTGAAGCTTTCTTT. Translated: CASSSYGGGMNTEAFF.

The J gene is TRBJ2-3, the V gene TRBV7-3, with D unresolved. The germline gives CDR1 SGHTA, CDR2 FQGTGA. This CDR3 contains 14 residues. Trimming stripped 4 bases from V and 2 bases from J, with 10 bases between. DNA of the CDR3: TGTGCCAGCAGCTCCGACCCATTCACAGATACGCAGTATTTT. The encoded protein is CASSSDPFTDTQYF.

This clonotype occurred many times. This sequence joins TRBV6-1 and TRBJ2-1; tentatively, D is TRBD2 (6 bases). Germline assignment: CDR1 MNHNS and CDR2 SASEGT. Trimming left V 6 bases short and J 0 bases short, with 15 bases between. The CDR3 consists of 16 residues. CDR3 sequence (DNA): TGTGCCAGCAGATTAGCGGAGTCGAGCTCCTACAATGAGCAGTTCTTC. Translation gives CASRLAESSSYNEQFF.

This clonotype showed up many times. This chain connects TRBV5-1 to TRBJ2-1; either TRBD1 or TRBD2 may supply D (6 bases each). The CDR3 extends over 16 amino acids. Germline V gene lookup returns CDR1 SGHRS and CDR2 YFSETQ. The ends were cut back, 1 base at V and 6 bases at J, with 17 bases in the middle. The CDR3, as DNA: TGCGCCAGCAGCTTGTTGGGGGGACACATAATCAATGAGCAGTTCTTC. Its protein product is CASSLLGGHIINEQFF.

This clonotype was seen a single time. The chain carries TRBV7-2 and TRBJ1-2; perhaps TRBD1 as D (5 bases). Per the germline V gene, CDR1 is SGHTA and CDR2 is FQGNSA. There are 12 residues in the CDR3. V was shortened by 4 bases and J by 6 bases, with 9 bases between the two germline ends. This chain's CDR3 is CASSSRQNGYTF. The CDR3 region has the DNA TGTGCCAGCAGCTCTCGACAGAATGGCTACACCTTC. Full variable domain (missing parts from reference TRBV7-2 and TRBJ1-2): GAGVSQSPSNKVTEKGKDVELRCDPISGHTALYWYRQSLGQGLEFLIYFQGNSAPDKSGLPSDRFSAERTGGSVSTLTIQRTQQEDSAVYLCASSSRQNGYTFGSGTRLTVV.

There are many counts of this clonotype. This chain joins TRBV5-5 and TRBJ2-1; D is undetermined. The CDR3 has 15 residues. The V gene's germline CDR1 is SGHKS and CDR2 YYEKEE (reference sequence). V was cut by 0 bases and J by 1 base, with 8 bases left in between. CDR3 DNA sequence: TGTGCCAGCAGCTTGGACCACACTTCCTACAATGAGCAGTTCTTC. Translation gives CASSLDHTSYNEQFF.

The CDR3 here is CASSKTLNTEAFF. The CDR3 nucleotides are TGTGCCAGTAGTAAGACCTTGAACACTGAAGCTTTCTTT. The J gene is TRBJ1-1, the V gene TRBV19, with D unresolved. Trimming left V 4 bases short and J 0 bases short, with 6 bases between. The CDR3 has 13 amino acids. Germline CDR1 reads LNHDA; CDR2 reads SQIVND (reference sequence).